The 8 T cell receptor beta chains listed next were all sequenced from one sample in a study of T cells in Graves' hyperthyroidism and ophthalmopathy. Template material for amplifying TCR beta CDR3 regions consisted of RNA transcripts. HTBI primers were employed in a first-round RT-PCR of the TCR CDR3. TCRdb redid the calling of the multiplex PCR reads with MiXCR, one entry per CDR3 protein. The sample has around 620,000 distinct CDR3 sequences; about 16% are singletons. The sample comprised blood. These receptors were taken from a woman in her 30s with Graves' hyperthyroidism.

This chain joins TRBV20-1 and TRBJ1-6; possible D gene TRBD1, 6 bases. The V gene's germline CDR1 is DFQATT and CDR2 SNEGSKA (reference sequence). Trimming removed 0 bases from V and 7 bases from J, with 22 bases in between. The CDR3 has 18 amino acids. CDR3 nucleotides: TGCAGTGCTAGAGATCTCGGGGGAAGGACAGAGTTAAATTCACCCCTCCACTTT. Its protein is CSARDLGGRTELNSPLHF.

On this clonotype itself: Germline is not matched at one junction end, which may reflect a read error. The rearrangement uses TRBV9 and TRBJ2-1; 8 bases are a match to TRBD2. The CDR3 has 12 residues. Germline values: CDR1 SGDLS, CDR2 YYNGEE. This CDR3 reads CVSSDIAGWQFF. The CDR3 region has the DNA TGTGTCAGCAGCGATATAGCGGGGTGGCAGTTCTTC.

This clonotype was seen at least ten times. V is TRBV12-5 and J is TRBJ1-1; D perhaps matches TRBD1 (5 bases). Trimming stripped 10 bases from V and 1 base from J, with 13 bases between. Per the germline V gene, CDR1 is LGHNT and CDR2 is FRNRAP. The CDR3 has 13 amino acids. The DNA of the CDR3 is TGTGCTAACGGGCCGGGGGGGAACACTGAAGCTTTCTTT. Translated, it gives CANGPGGNTEAFF.

This clonotype was seen only a few times. This sequence joins TRBV29-1 and TRBJ1-1, with D unclear. Between the trimmed V and J ends, which lost 7 bases and 8 bases, there was a span of 11 bases. CDR1 is SQVTM, CDR2 ANQGSEA, per germline. The CDR3 covers 10 residues. CDR3 protein: CSAWEVEAFF. CDR3 DNA sequence: TGCAGCGCGTGGGAGGTGGAAGCTTTCTTT.

This clonotype was observed a few times. The V call is TRBV29-1, the J call TRBJ2-1, with TRBD2 matching over 7 bases. V was pared by 7 bases and J by 8 bases, with 11 bases of the junction left unmatched. The CDR3 sequence is 13 residues long. Looked up from germline, CDR1 is SQVTM and CDR2 is ANQGSEA. The CDR3 spells CSARLAPQYEQFF. The CDR3 DNA reads as TGCAGCGCCCGACTAGCCCCACAATATGAGCAGTTCTTC.

The V gene is TRBV18, the J gene TRBJ2-7; 9 nucleotides align to TRBD1. The trim removed 6 bases at V and 2 bases at J, leaving 8 bases unmatched. CDR1 and CDR2 (germline): KGHSH, LQKENI. The CDR3 has 15 amino acids. The CDR3 region is CASSPRGQGAYEQYF. The CDR3 coding sequence is TGTGCCAGCTCTCCCCGGGGACAGGGCGCCTACGAGCAGTACTTC.

This chain joins TRBV18 and TRBJ1-1; 7 bases map to TRBD1. The CDR3 consists of 12 residues. After removal of 5 bases from V and 10 bases from J, the junction contained 7 bases not matched to a gene. Germline V gene lookup returns CDR1 KGHSH and CDR2 LQKENI. CDR3 amino acids: CASSSTGLVAFF. The DNA of the CDR3 is TGTGCCAGCTCATCGACAGGGCTCGTAGCTTTCTTT.

This clonotype occurred many times. The genes are TRBV20-1 and TRBJ2-7; unclear D gene. Trimming removed 0 bases at V and 5 bases at J, with 11 bases between. Germline values: CDR1 DFQATT, CDR2 SNEGSKA (reference sequence). The CDR3 is 13 residues long. The CDR3 loop reads CSARDNLDHEQYF. CDR3 coding DNA: TGCAGTGCTAGAGATAATTTGGACCACGAGCAGTACTTC.